This T cell receptor (beta chain) was recorded in a study of OX40 agonist ivuxolimab in advanced cancers. On the study more broadly: The dose-escalation cohort had hepatocellular carcinoma, melanoma, renal cell or head and neck cancer. Earlier anti-PD-1, anti-PD-L1 or anti-CTLA-4 therapy was permitted; about 39% had received some. Study outcomes and limitations: In CD8+ T cells, expanded clones were on average more numerous than in CD4+.

Sequencing was performed with immunoSEQ multiplex PCR; in TCRdb, only in-frame clones are kept and a portion is missing. The sample records some 28,000 clones, over 75% being singletons. The germline gives CDR1 MNHNY, CDR2 SVGAGI (reference sequence). The CDR3 loop spans 12 amino acids. V lost 2 bases and J lost 3, with 4 bases in between. Regarding this clone: The antigen is undetermined.

Systemic immunosuppression or autoimmune disease history was grounds to exclude patients. The V and J genes are TRBV6-6 and TRBJ1-1; D is undetermined. Sequenced material: CD4+ or CD8+ T cells sorted from blood, taken in a trial of the OX40 agonist ivuxolimab. The sequence was obtained from an adult with an advanced solid tumor such as melanoma, head and neck, liver or kidney cancer. CDR3 residues: CASSYGYTEAFF. In DNA, the CDR3 is TGTGCCAGCAGTTACGGGTACACTGAAGCTTTCTTT.